This T cell receptor (beta chain) was observed in a study of blood T cell repertoires in COVID-19. The assay was immunoSEQ multiplex PCR, and TCRdb's table has in-frame clones only and misses some. The table records approximately 180,000 clones, more than 75% of them present only once. The CDR3 is made up of 15 amino acids. Germline V gene sequence: CDR1 SGHNT, CDR2 YENEEA. With V trimmed by 6 bases and J by 5 bases, 6 bases remained unmatched. The chain uses TRBV11-3 and TRBJ2-2; 10 positions agree with TRBD1. Input material: peripheral blood. The receptor was derived from a human donor in a cohort sampled during active COVID-19. The CDR3 loop reads CASRPGTGETGELFF. CDR3 coding DNA: TGTGCCAGCAGGCCAGGGACAGGGGAAACCGGGGAGCTGTTTTTT. Filled out from reference TRBV11-3 and TRBJ2-2, the complete variable domain reads EAGVVQSPRYKIIEKKQPVAFWCNPISGHNTLYWYLQNLGQGPELLIRYENEEAVDDSQLPKDRFSAERLKGVDSTLKIQPAELGDSAVYLCASRPGTGETGELFFGEGSRLTVL.